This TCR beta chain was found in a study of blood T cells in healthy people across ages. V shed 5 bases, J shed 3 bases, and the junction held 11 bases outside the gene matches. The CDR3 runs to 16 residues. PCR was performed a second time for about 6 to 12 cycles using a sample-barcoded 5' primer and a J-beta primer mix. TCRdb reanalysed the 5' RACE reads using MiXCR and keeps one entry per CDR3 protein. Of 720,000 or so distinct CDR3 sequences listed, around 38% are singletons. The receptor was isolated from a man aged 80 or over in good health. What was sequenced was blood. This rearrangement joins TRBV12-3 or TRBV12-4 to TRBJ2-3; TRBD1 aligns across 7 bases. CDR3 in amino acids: CASSVLRGPGTDTQYF. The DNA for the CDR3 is TGTGCCAGCAGTGTACTAAGGGGGCCAGGTACAGATACGCAGTATTTT.